This T cell receptor beta chain was profiled in a study of CD8 T cells in Susac syndrome. Sequencing of TCR beta was performed on blood CD8+ and CD4+ T cells. The multiple sclerosis control group was made up of treatment-naive patients with stable or active relapsing-remitting disease. Trimming shortened V by 4 bases and J by 0 bases, and 7 bases separated the two germline ends. The CDR3 has 13 amino acids. From germline, CDR1 is LNHDA and CDR2 SQIVND (reference sequence). Reverse transcription used 0.5 to 1 ug RNA and random hexamers. An immunoSEQ multiplex PCR generated amplified TCR beta CDR3 products spanning 54 Vbeta and 13 Jbeta. TCRdb reprocessed the immunoSEQ multiplex PCR reads with MiXCR, giving one entry per CDR3 protein. The table lists around 280,000 distinct CDR3 sequences, around 84% of them singletons, with 0.11% in the top ten.

The genes are TRBV19 and TRBJ2-7; D remains ambiguous. The sequencing sample was made of CD8+ T cells from PBMCs. The TCR originated in a human donor with multiple sclerosis. The chain's CDR3 is CASSRRYSYEQYF. In nucleotides, the CDR3 is TGTGCCAGTAGTAGGCGGTACTCCTACGAGCAGTACTTC.